One and the same sample provided the 25 T cell receptor beta chains below, sequenced in a study of identifying expanded T cells in peripheral blood (dated by TCRdb to the late 2010s). The library was built by means of the immunoSEQ multiplex PCR assay. TCRdb provides this immuneACCESS table in a form limited to in-frame rearrangements. Some clones are lacking; in checked studies, under half of them reflect an unresolved V gene, and why the rest are absent is not known. This sample gives about 110,000 clones in total; more than 85% of them show up just once. The ten largest account for 16% of the sample. The material sequenced was blood. Source of these receptors: a person aged 18 to 69 in good health.

The chain combines TRBV7-2 with TRBJ1-3; D ambiguous. V lost 4 bases to trimming and J lost 0 bases, with 7 bases between them. CDR1 SGHTA and CDR2 FQGNSA come from the germline V gene. This CDR3 contains 14 residues. As DNA, the CDR3 is TGTGCCAGCAGCTCAGTACACTCTGGAAACACCATATATTTT. This gives the protein CASSSVHSGNTIYF.

The V call is TRBV9, the J call TRBJ2-5; weak D call: TRBD2 (7 bases). V was shortened by 7 bases and J by 6 bases, with 19 bases between the two germline ends. There are 14 residues in the CDR3. The germline CDR1 and CDR2 sequences are SGDLS and YYNGEE. The DNA for the CDR3 is TGTGCCAGCTCCAAGGGGGGGGTAGGAAAGACCCAGTACTTC. As protein: CASSKGGVGKTQYF.

The chain couples TRBV7-2 to TRBJ2-5, with TRBD1 matching 8 bases. The CDR3 length is 15 residues. The V gene's germline CDR1 is SGHTA and CDR2 FQGNSA. The V segment lost 5 bases and the J segment 5 bases; nucleotides outside the gene matches: 10. CDR3: CASSPSGGMGETQYF. The CDR3 nucleotides are TGTGCCAGCAGCCCCTCAGGGGGCATGGGGGAGACCCAGTACTTC.

The chain is built from TRBV2 and TRBJ2-3; D is perhaps TRBD2 (7 bases). In germline, CDR1 is SNHLY, CDR2 FYNNEI. Trimming shortened V by 4 bases and J by 1 base, and 15 bases separated the two germline ends. This CDR3 spans 16 amino acids. This chain's CDR3 is CASSGGWGGGTDTQYF. As DNA, the CDR3 is TGTGCCAGCAGTGGCGGCTGGGGGGGCGGCACAGATACGCAGTATTTT.

The chain links TRBV5-5 to TRBJ1-1, with no clear D. This CDR3 is built from 13 residues. Trimming took off 2 bases at V and 0 bases at J, with 5 bases between the two ends. Germline lookup yields CDR1 SGHKS and CDR2 YYEKEE (reference sequence). The CDR3 spells CASSFTVNTEAFF. In DNA form, the CDR3 reads TGTGCCAGCAGCTTTACGGTGAACACTGAAGCTTTCTTT.

This clone was counted a single time. The rearrangement links TRBV12-5 to TRBJ1-2, with unresolved D. The CDR3 covers 14 residues. Trimming removed 6 bases at V and 8 bases at J, with 19 bases between. Germline V gene data show CDR1 as LGHNT and CDR2 as FRNRAP. CDR3 sequence (DNA): TGTGCTAGTGGGAAACAGCTTTTGCCTCTAGGCTACACCTTC. Amino acid sequence: CASGKQLLPLGYTF.

The J gene is TRBJ2-7, the V gene TRBV5-4; TRBD1 matches 8 bases. The CDR3 runs 13 residues. The V segment lost 1 base and the J segment 7 bases; nucleotides outside the gene matches: 4. Germline lookup yields CDR1 SGHNT and CDR2 YYREEE (reference sequence). CDR3 in DNA: TGTGCCAGCAGCTTGAACAGGGGGAAAGAGCAGTACTTC. This translates into CASSLNRGKEQYF.

J is TRBJ2-7 and V is TRBV18; TRBD1 is a possible D gene (7 bases). The CDR3 has 15 amino acids. Trimming removed 4 bases from V and 5 bases from J, with 18 bases in between. CDR1 is KGHSH and CDR2 is LQKENI in the germline V gene. Written as DNA, the CDR3 is TGTGCCAGCTCACGTCCAGGGGGGTCCCCTGACGAGCAGTACTTC. Protein product: CASSRPGGSPDEQYF.

CDR3 DNA sequence: TGTGCCAGCAGCTCCACCCCGGGACAGGGGGCGTCCGGGCAGCCCCAGCATTTT. Translating gives CASSSTPGQGASGQPQHF. The chain joins TRBV7-9 to TRBJ1-5; TRBD1 matches 12 bases. Per germline, CDR1 SEHNR and CDR2 FQNEAQ (reference sequence). This CDR3 is 18 amino acids long. The trim removed 4 bases at V and 7 bases at J, leaving 14 bases unmatched.

This clone was observed a handful of times. The chain uses TRBV7-9 and TRBJ1-1; D gene ambiguous. The CDR3 loop spans 15 amino acids. Trimming stripped 6 bases from V and 2 bases from J, with 16 bases between. Germline V gene data show CDR1 as SEHNR and CDR2 as FQNEAQ (reference sequence). The CDR3 loop reads CASRPAAGDNTEAFF. DNA for the CDR3: TGTGCCAGCAGGCCAGCGGCGGGAGATAACACTGAAGCTTTCTTT.

This clone was observed once. The gene calls are TRBV7-9 and TRBJ2-7; 8 positions agree with TRBD1. Germline CDR1 is SEHNR and CDR2 is FQNEAQ (reference sequence). This CDR3 contains 15 residues. J was trimmed by 3 bases and V by 5 bases; bases with no gene match: 9. The CDR3 nucleotides read TGTGCCAGCAGCCGCCGACAGGGGTCGGACTACGAGCAGTACTTC. Translating it yields CASSRRQGSDYEQYF. Full variable domain (outside the CDR3, taken from reference TRBV7-9 and TRBJ2-7): DTGVSQNPRHKITKRGQNVTFRCDPISEHNRLYWYRQTLGQGPEFLTYFQNEAQLEKSRLLSDRFSAERPKGSFSTLEIQRTEQGDSAMYLCASSRRQGSDYEQYFGPGTRLTVT.

The chain joins TRBV2 to TRBJ2-7, with unresolved D. With 1 base removed from V and 0 bases from J, the gap between germline ends came to 7 bases. CDR3 length: 14 amino acids. The germline V gene has CDR1 SNHLY and CDR2 FYNNEI. CDR3 DNA sequence: TGTGCCAGCAGTGAAGGCAGTTACTCCTACGAGCAGTACTTC. As protein: CASSEGSYSYEQYF.

This rearrangement joins TRBV10-1 to TRBJ2-2; the D is unclear. Trimming cost V 3 bases and J 7 bases, with 15 bases left between them. Germline values: CDR1 WNHNN, CDR2 SYGVQD (reference sequence). The CDR3 extends over 15 amino acids. CDR3 in DNA: TGCGCCAGCAGTGACCCCACGAGGCTTGGCGGGGAGCTGTTTTTT. Translation gives CASSDPTRLGGELFF.

This clone appeared a single time. The chain employs TRBV7-8 and TRBJ1-5; maybe TRBD1 (5 bases). CDR1 and CDR2 (germline): SGHVS, FQNEAQ. Trimming removed 4 bases from V and 6 bases from J, with 13 bases in between. The CDR3 is made up of 14 amino acids. The CDR3 spells CASSSQGSLQPQHF. In DNA form, the CDR3 reads TGTGCCAGCAGCTCCCAGGGTAGTCTTCAGCCCCAGCATTTT.

V usage is TRBV4-3 and J usage is TRBJ2-3; the match to TRBD2 covers 11 bases. The CDR3 contains 15 residues. V gave up 3 bases and J gave up 3 bases; unmatched junction bases: 2. Germline-derived CDR1 and CDR2 are LGHNA and YSLEER. The CDR3 DNA is TGCGCCAGCAGCCACACTAGCGGGGGTACAGATACGCAGTATTTT. This encodes CASSHTSGGTDTQYF.

V gene TRBV4-3 combines with J gene TRBJ2-2; 9 nucleotides align to TRBD1. The germline CDR1 and CDR2 sequences are LGHNA and YSLEER. This CDR3 has 18 residues. V gave up 0 bases and J gave up 5 bases; unmatched junction bases: 10. The DNA for the CDR3 is TGCGCCAGCAGCCAAGAATTTGGAGGACAGGGGAGGACCGGGGAGCTGTTTTTT. Residues: CASSQEFGGQGRTGELFF.

The gene calls are TRBV11-2 and TRBJ1-3, with D possibly matching TRBD1 (6 bases). Trimming left V 2 bases short and J 1 base short, with 9 bases between. This CDR3 is 15 amino acids long. Germline lookup yields CDR1 SGHAT and CDR2 FQNNGV. The CDR3 is CASSLTGFSGNTIYF. The CDR3 DNA reads TGTGCCAGCAGCTTAACAGGGTTTTCTGGAAACACCATATATTTT.

The J gene is TRBJ1-1, the V gene TRBV19, with D hard to call. This CDR3 is built from 11 residues. Germline V gene lookup returns CDR1 LNHDA and CDR2 SQIVND (reference sequence). The ends were cut back, 3 bases at V and 11 bases at J, with 10 bases in the middle. The CDR3 is CASSISREAFF. The CDR3 DNA is TGTGCCAGTAGTATTAGTCGGGAGGCTTTCTTT.

The J gene is TRBJ1-5, the V gene TRBV6-5; D is possibly TRBD1 (5 bases). Germline V gene sequence: CDR1 MNHEY, CDR2 SVGAGI. V lost 6 bases, J lost 9 bases, and 12 bases lay in between. The CDR3 length is 12 residues. Here the CDR3 reads CASRTQGGPQHF. The DNA for the CDR3 is TGTGCCAGCAGAACCCAGGGCGGGCCCCAGCATTTT.

The chain recombines TRBV4-2 with TRBJ2-7; D gene unclear. V lost 1 base and J 3 bases, leaving 10 bases between the germline ends. The CDR3 length is 14 residues. Per germline, CDR1 LGHNA and CDR2 YNFKEQ. Here the CDR3 reads CASSQALDGYEQYF. For the CDR3, the DNA is TGTGCCAGCAGCCAAGCGCTGGACGGCTACGAGCAGTACTTC.

The chain uses TRBV7-2 and TRBJ2-7, with 10 bases identical to TRBD1. This CDR3 is built from 14 residues. Germline values: CDR1 SGHTA, CDR2 FQGNSA. Trimming cost V 2 bases and J 6 bases; bases outside gene matches: 4. CDR3 in DNA: TGTGCCAGCAGCTTATTCGACAGGGGGCGCGAGCAGTACTTC. Translation: CASSLFDRGREQYF.

The chain combines TRBV13 with TRBJ2-2; possible D gene TRBD2, 5 bases. Trimming removed 5 bases at V and 6 bases at J, with 10 bases between. CDR3 length: 13 residues. The germline V gene encodes CDR1 PRHDT and CDR2 FYEKMQ (reference sequence). CDR3 DNA sequence: TGTGCCAGCAGCATCTCGCGGGCCGGGGAGCTGTTTTTT. Its protein is CASSISRAGELFF.

This clone came up once. The chain uses TRBV7-8 and TRBJ2-5; the D call may be TRBD1 or TRBD2 (5 bases each). V was cut by 7 bases and J by 1 base, with 13 bases left in between. The V gene's germline CDR1 is SGHVS and CDR2 FQNEAQ. This CDR3 spans 14 amino acids. Here the CDR3 DNA reads TGTGCCAGCACCCAACGGGGACCCCAAGAGACCCAGTACTTC. Its protein is CASTQRGPQETQYF.

The chain joins TRBV6-1 to TRBJ1-5; D is perhaps TRBD1 (5 bases). With 0 bases removed from V and 9 bases from J, the gap between germline ends came to 24 bases. CDR1 and CDR2 from the germline V gene are MNHNS and SASEGT. The CDR3 runs to 18 residues. Here the CDR3 DNA reads TGTGCCAGCAGTGAAGCGCTTGTGCAGGGCGTCGCTTTGGGGCCCCAGCATTTT. Translated, it gives CASSEALVQGVALGPQHF.

V is TRBV7-6 and J is TRBJ2-5; 11 nucleotides agree with TRBD2. The V segment lost 2 bases and the J segment 2 bases; nucleotides outside the gene matches: 13. Germline CDR1 and CDR2: SGHVS and FNYEAQ. The CDR3 is 19 residues long. Here the CDR3 DNA reads TGTGCCAGCAGCTTATTTGTCTCAAGTCTAGCGGGGGGACAAGAGACCCAGTACTTC. Translation gives CASSLFVSSLAGGQETQYF.